One T cell receptor beta chain is described in this entry. Its antigen remains unknown. These data belong to a study of cytomegalovirus exposure and HLA in healthy donors. In the study overall: Around 77% of 300 to 450 genotyped donors fell in the Caucasian-associated ancestry cluster.

Study observations and caveats: It was reported that TCR beta sequences correctly inferred the HLA-A and HLA-B alleles for most subjects. Later, an analysis showed that TCR beta chains associated with HLA were more clonally expanded than others that were equally common.

The CDR3 has 18 amino acids. Germline CDR1 MNHEY, CDR2 SMNVEV (reference sequence). Deletions cut 2 bases from V and 0 bases from J, with 17 bases between. Primers: 60 Vbeta forward and 13 Jbeta reverse. Here immunoSEQ multiplex PCR was the method, and the copy in TCRdb shows in-frame clones only, minus some. This table holds roughly 100,000 clones, approximately 69% found once. This clonotype originated in a man aged 25 to 45 in good health and CMV-seronegative. The gene calls are TRBV27 and TRBJ1-3, with a tentative D call TRBD1 (6 bases). Material: PBMCs. CDR3 DNA sequence: TGTGCCAGCAGTTTAAGAGGCACAGGGAAGAGCTCTGGAAACACCATATATTTT. It is translated as CASSLRGTGKSSGNTIYF.